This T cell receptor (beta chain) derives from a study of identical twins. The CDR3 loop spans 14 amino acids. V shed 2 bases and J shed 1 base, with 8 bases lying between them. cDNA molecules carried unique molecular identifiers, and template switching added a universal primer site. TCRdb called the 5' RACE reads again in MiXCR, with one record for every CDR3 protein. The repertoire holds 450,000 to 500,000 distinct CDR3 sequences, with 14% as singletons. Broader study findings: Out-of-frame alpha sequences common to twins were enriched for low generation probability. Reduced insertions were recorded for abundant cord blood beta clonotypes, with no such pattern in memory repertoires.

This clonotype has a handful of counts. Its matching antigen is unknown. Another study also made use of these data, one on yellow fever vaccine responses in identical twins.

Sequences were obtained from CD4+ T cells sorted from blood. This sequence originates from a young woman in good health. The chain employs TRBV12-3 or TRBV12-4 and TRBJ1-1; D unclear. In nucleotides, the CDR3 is TGTGCCAGCAGTTTAAGGTCGACGAACACTGAAGCTTTCTTT. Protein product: CASSLRSTNTEAFF.